These T cell receptor beta chains were read from a single sample in a study of cytomegalovirus exposure and HLA in healthy donors. Sequencing was performed with immunoSEQ multiplex PCR; in TCRdb, only in-frame clones are kept and a portion is missing. The table lists some 110,000 clones, about 75% of them singletons. The sample taken for sequencing was PBMCs. The receptors were sampled from a male donor in good health and CMV-seropositive. CDR3s include the opening cysteine and the closing phenylalanine or tryptophan. A D gene is named only where the DNA matches it firmly. For some rows the clone size is stated as once, few or many, or as a class when expanded; others skip it.

d_call: TRBD1; clone_size: NA; v_call: TRBV4-1; j_call: TRBJ1-5; cdr3_nt: TGCGCCAGCGGACAGGTTGTAGGCAATCAGCCCCAGCATTTT; cdr3_aa: CASGQVVGNQPQHF
d_call: TRBD2; clone_size: many; v_call: TRBV5-6; j_call: TRBJ2-3; cdr3_nt: TGTGCCAGCAGCTTGAGGGGTAGCGGGAGGCTTACCACAGATACGCAGTATTTT; cdr3_aa: CASSLRGSGRLTTDTQYF
d_call: NA; clone_size: NA; v_call: TRBV27; j_call: TRBJ2-7; cdr3_nt: TGTGCCAGCAGTTTACCTAACTCCTACGAGCAGTACTTC; cdr3_aa: CASSLPNSYEQYF
d_call: NA; clone_size: once; v_call: TRBV6-5; j_call: TRBJ1-1; cdr3_nt: TGTGCCAGCAGTCCGTCGACAGGGAACACTGAAGCTTTCTTT; cdr3_aa: CASSPSTGNTEAFF
d_call: NA; clone_size: NA; v_call: TRBV18; j_call: TRBJ1-2; cdr3_nt: TGTGCCAGCTCACCACTTCACAGGGCGGCGGATGGCTACACCTTC; cdr3_aa: CASSPLHRAADGYTF
d_call: NA; clone_size: NA; v_call: TRBV28; j_call: TRBJ2-7; cdr3_nt: TGTGCCAGCAGTTGGGCCTACACAGGCCCCCGCTACGAGCAGTACTTC; cdr3_aa: CASSWAYTGPRYEQYF
d_call: NA; clone_size: NA; v_call: TRBV7-2; j_call: TRBJ2-1; cdr3_nt: TGTGCCAGCAGCTTACCCCCTCTGGCGTTCTTC; cdr3_aa: CASSLPPLAFF
d_call: NA; clone_size: NA; v_call: TRBV5-4; j_call: TRBJ2-5; cdr3_nt: TGTGCCAGCAGTGTTAGGGTCGGGACTGAGACCCAGTACTTC; cdr3_aa: CASSVRVGTETQYF
d_call: TRBD1; clone_size: NA; v_call: TRBV11-2; j_call: TRBJ2-7; cdr3_nt: TGTGCCAGCAGCTTTCATGCTAGGGACAGCTCCTACGAGCAGTACTTC; cdr3_aa: CASSFHARDSSYEQYF
d_call: NA; clone_size: NA; v_call: TRBV7-3; j_call: TRBJ2-7; cdr3_nt: TGTGCCAGCAGCTTAATGGAGGGAGCCTACGAGCAGTACTTC; cdr3_aa: CASSLMEGAYEQYF
d_call: NA; clone_size: NA; v_call: TRBV27; j_call: TRBJ1-2; cdr3_nt: TGTGCCAGCAGTTTCGGGGGTCAGAATGGCTACACCTTC; cdr3_aa: CASSFGGQNGYTF
d_call: TRBD2; clone_size: NA; v_call: TRBV5-5; j_call: TRBJ2-5; cdr3_nt: TGTGCCAGCAGCACGACGGAGCGGGGGGGCGTTGAGACCCAGTACTTC; cdr3_aa: CASSTTERGGVETQYF
d_call: NA; clone_size: NA; v_call: TRBV13; j_call: TRBJ2-1; cdr3_nt: TGTGCCAGCAGCCCCGAAGCGGACAGCTCCTACAATGAGCAGTTCTTC; cdr3_aa: CASSPEADSSYNEQFF